This entry concerns a single T cell receptor beta chain. The sample holds other DNA sequences that translate to the same CDR3. The entry originates in a study of blood T cell repertoires in COVID-19. Study context: Samples came from the United States, Italy and Spain, spanning acute and convalescent COVID-19.

Sequencing was performed with immunoSEQ multiplex PCR; in TCRdb, only in-frame clones are kept and a portion is missing. The repertoire includes fewer than 250,000 clones, about four fifths of them detected once, and 3.6% sits in the top ten. Looked up from germline, CDR1 is SGHVS and CDR2 is FNYEAQ. This CDR3 has 14 amino acids. V shed 3 bases and J 4 bases; nucleotides not matched to a gene: 0. The sample consisted of PBMCs or T cells enriched from blood (not recorded which). The rearrangement uses TRBV7-6 and TRBJ2-7; 13 bases fit TRBD2. The clonotype originates from a woman aged 35 to 49 who had been exposed to COVID-19. The CDR3 bases are TGTGCCAGCAGCTTGGGACTAGCGGGGTACGAGCAGTACTTC. Translation gives CASSLGLAGYEQYF.